The clone carrying this T cell receptor beta chain was picked up one time. The data were taken from a study of CD8+ T cells in alopecia areata. Germline CDR1 reads SGHRS; CDR2 reads YFSETQ. The V end was cut by 3 bases, the J end by 0 bases, with 13 bases between. This CDR3 has 16 amino acids. The sequencing template was cDNA reverse transcribed from extracted RNA. Produced via immunoSEQ multiplex PCR; TCRdb's table is partial and in-frame only. The sample has roughly 140,000 clones; approximately 80% are singletons. Noted treatment: oral pan-JAK inhibitor, 5-10 mg twice daily. V usage is TRBV5-1 and J usage is TRBJ2-1; D may match TRBD1 or TRBD2 (5 bases each). This specimen consisted of CD8+ T cells sorted from blood, obtained at week 4, from a patient treated with tofacitinib. The clonotype comes from a human donor with alopecia areata. CDR3 nucleotides: TGCGCCAGCAGCTCATGGGTGGGGGACTCCTACAATGAGCAGTTCTTC. It yields the protein CASSSWVGDSYNEQFF.